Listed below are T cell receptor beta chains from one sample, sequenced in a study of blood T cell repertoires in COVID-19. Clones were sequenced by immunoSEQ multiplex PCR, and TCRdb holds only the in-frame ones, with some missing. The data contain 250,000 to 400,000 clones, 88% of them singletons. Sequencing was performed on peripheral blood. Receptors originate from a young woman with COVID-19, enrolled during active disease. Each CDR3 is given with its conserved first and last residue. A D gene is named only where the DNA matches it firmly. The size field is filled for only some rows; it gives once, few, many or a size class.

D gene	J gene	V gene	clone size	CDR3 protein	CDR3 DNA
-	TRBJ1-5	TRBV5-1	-	CASSLERTYSNQPQHF	TGCGCCAGCAGCTTGGAACGGACTTATAGCAATCAGCCCCAGCATTTT
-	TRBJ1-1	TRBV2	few	CASSDRGNTEAFF	TGTGCCAGCAGTGACAGGGGGAACACTGAAGCTTTCTTT
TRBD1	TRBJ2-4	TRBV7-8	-	CASSPRTGVTKNIQYF	TGTGCCAGCAGCCCCAGGACAGGGGTAACCAAAAACATTCAGTACTTC
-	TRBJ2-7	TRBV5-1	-	CASSLGLSGALEQYF	TGCGCCAGCAGCTTGGGATTGTCAGGGGCCCTCGAGCAGTACTTC
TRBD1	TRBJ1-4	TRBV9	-	CASSDHRGEGTNEKLFF	TGTGCCAGCAGTGATCACAGGGGCGAGGGAACTAATGAAAAACTGTTTTTT
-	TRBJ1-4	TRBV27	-	CASSLSGEPNEKLFF	TGTGCCAGCAGTTTATCGGGAGAGCCTAATGAAAAACTGTTTTTT
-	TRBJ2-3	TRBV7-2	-	CASSFTLGGDTQYF	TGTGCCAGCAGCTTTACCTTAGGGGGTGATACGCAGTATTTT
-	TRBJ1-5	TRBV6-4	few	CASSDVLRAQPQHF	TGTGCCAGCAGTGACGTCTTGCGCGCACAGCCCCAGCATTTT
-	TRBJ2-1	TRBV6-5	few	CASSPRGWGKEQFF	TGTGCCAGCAGCCCACGGGGTTGGGGTAAAGAGCAGTTCTTC
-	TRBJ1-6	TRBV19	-	CATRASGSPLHF	TGTGCAACCAGGGCTTCTGGTTCACCCCTCCACTTT
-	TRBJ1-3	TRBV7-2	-	CASSLDRVGVDTIYF	TGTGCCAGCAGCTTAGACAGGGTCGGGGTTGACACCATATATTTT
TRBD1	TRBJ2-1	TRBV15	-	CATSLWDRVEFF	TGTGCCACCAGCTTATGGGACAGGGTGGAGTTCTTC
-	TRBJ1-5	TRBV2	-	CASSVSNQPQHF	TGTGCCAGCAGTGTGAGTAATCAGCCCCAGCATTTT
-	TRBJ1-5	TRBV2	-	CASSTGFDQPQHF	TGTGCCAGCAGCACAGGGTTTGATCAGCCCCAGCATTTT
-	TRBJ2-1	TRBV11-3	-	CASSLSVLVRNNEQFF	TGTGCCAGCAGCTTATCGGTGCTTGTTCGCAACAATGAGCAGTTCTTC
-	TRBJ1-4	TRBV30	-	CAWSGYNEKLFF	TGTGCCTGGAGCGGGTATAATGAAAAACTGTTTTTT
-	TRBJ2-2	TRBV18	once	CASSPSQNTGELFF	TGTGCCAGCTCACCATCACAGAACACCGGGGAGCTGTTTTTT